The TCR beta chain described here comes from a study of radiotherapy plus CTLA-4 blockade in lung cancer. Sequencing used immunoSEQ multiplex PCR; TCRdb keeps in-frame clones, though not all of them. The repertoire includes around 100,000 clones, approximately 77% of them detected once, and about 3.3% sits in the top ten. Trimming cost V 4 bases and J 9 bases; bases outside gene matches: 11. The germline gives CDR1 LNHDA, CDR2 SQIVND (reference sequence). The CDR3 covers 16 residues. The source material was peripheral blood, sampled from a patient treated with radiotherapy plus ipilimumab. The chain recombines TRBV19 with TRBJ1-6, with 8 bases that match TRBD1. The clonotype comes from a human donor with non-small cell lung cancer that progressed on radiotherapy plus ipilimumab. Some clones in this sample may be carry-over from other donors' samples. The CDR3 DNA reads TGTGCCAGTAGTAAACAACCTCGGACAGGGAGTTCACCCCTCCACTTT. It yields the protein CASSKQPRTGSSPLHF.